This T cell receptor (beta chain) was profiled in a study of patients and donors after allogeneic stem cell transplantation. This clonotype occurred a few times. TCRdb reanalysed the RT-PCR reads using MiXCR and keeps one entry per CDR3 protein. Of about 40,000 distinct CDR3 sequences listed, 30% to 40% are singletons. Sequenced input: blood, either unsorted or a sorted T cell fraction (not recorded which). The source of this sequence is a human donor who was either an allogeneic HSCT recipient or a stem cell or donor lymphocyte infusion donor (not recorded which). It is not recorded whose cells these are; they may come from a transplant donor.

The CDR3 here is CASSPDRDEKLFF. DNA for the CDR3: TGTGCCAGCTCACCTGACAGGGATGAAAAACTGTTTTTT. The chain links TRBV18 to TRBJ1-4; TRBD1 matches at 7 bases. Per the germline V gene, CDR1 is KGHSH and CDR2 is LQKENI. CDR3 length equals 13 residues. Losses at the gene ends were 3 bases for V and 6 bases for J; bases not matched to a gene: 1.